These 14 T cell receptor beta chains were sequenced from one sample in a study of T cells in Graves' hyperthyroidism and ophthalmopathy. It was RNA transcripts that yielded the amplified TCR beta CDR3 regions. The HTBI primer set served for first-round RT-PCR of the TCR CDR3. MiXCR was run by TCRdb on the multiplex PCR reads, yielding one entry per CDR3 protein. The sample records 500,000 to 650,000 distinct CDR3 sequences, about 15% being singletons. Sequenced: blood. These TCRs come from a woman aged 45-65 years with Graves' ophthalmopathy.

This clonotype was counted a few times. This chain links TRBV4-3 with TRBJ2-7, with D perhaps matching TRBD1 (6 bases). Germline values: CDR1 LGHNA, CDR2 YSLEER. There are 15 residues in the CDR3. With 0 bases removed from V and 3 bases from J, the gap between germline ends came to 12 bases. DNA for the CDR3: TGCGCCAGCAGCCAAGAGAGACAGGCTAACTACGAGCAGTACTTC. Its translation: CASSQERQANYEQYF.

At least ten counts were recorded for this clonotype. The J gene is TRBJ2-7, the V gene TRBV5-1; maybe TRBD1 (6 bases). Germline V CDR1 and CDR2: SGHRS, YFSETQ. Trimming cost V 4 bases and J 0 bases, with 17 bases left between them. The CDR3 spans 16 residues. The DNA for the CDR3 is TGCGCCAGCAGCGCCCGGACAGACAAGTTCTCCTACGAGCAGTACTTC. Its translation: CASSARTDKFSYEQYF.

The chain is built from TRBV20-1 and TRBJ2-1; 8 nucleotides agree with TRBD2. The CDR3 sequence is 13 residues long. Trimming took 6 bases from V and 5 from J; bases not matched to a gene: 6. Looked up from germline, CDR1 is DFQATT and CDR2 is SNEGSKA (reference sequence). The CDR3 is CSAPPLADNEQFF. In DNA form, the CDR3 reads TGCAGTGCCCCACCACTAGCGGACAATGAGCAGTTCTTC.

This clonotype was counted many times. J is TRBJ2-1 and V is TRBV18; 10 nucleotides match TRBD1. This CDR3 comprises 16 residues. V lost 4 bases to trimming and J lost 4 bases; unmatched junction nucleotides: 7. Germline CDR1 is KGHSH and CDR2 is LQKENI. CDR3 loop: CASSLHPGQGYNEQFF. The CDR3 nucleotides read TGTGCCAGCTCACTCCACCCGGGACAGGGGTACAATGAGCAGTTCTTC. The full variable domain, completed using reference TRBV18 and TRBJ2-1, is NAGVMQNPRHLVRRRGQEARLRCSPMKGHSHVYWYRQLPEEGLKFMVYLQKENIIDESGMPKERFSAEFPKEGPSILRIQQVVRGDSAAYFCASSLHPGQGYNEQFFGPGTRLTVL.

The chain's CDR3 is CSALEAEQFF. The CDR3 coding sequence is TGCAGCGCCTTAGAGGCTGAGCAGTTCTTC. V gene TRBV29-1 combines with J gene TRBJ2-1, with no clear D. CDR1 and CDR2 from the germline V gene are SQVTM and ANQGSEA. The CDR3 runs 10 residues. With 7 bases removed from V and 9 bases from J, the gap between germline ends came to 10 bases.

This clonotype came up a few times. This rearrangement joins TRBV10-1 to TRBJ2-5; 9 bases are a match to TRBD2. J gave up 10 bases and V 1 base, and 4 bases lay outside the gene matches. The CDR3 contains 13 residues. CDR1 and CDR2 from the germline V gene are WNHNN and SYGVQD (reference sequence). CDR3 nucleotides: TGCGCCAGCAGTGAGTGCTTAGCGGGAGTCCAGTACTTC. Amino acid sequence: CASSECLAGVQYF.

This clonotype was seen more than once but under ten times. One end of the junction fails to match germline, which may point to a read error. The rearrangement joins TRBV27 to TRBJ2-1; perhaps TRBD2 as D (5 bases). This CDR3 comprises 15 residues. Germline V CDR1 and CDR2: MNHEY, SMNVEV (reference sequence). Here the CDR3 reads CACSLYGKRPNEQFF. CDR3 coding DNA: TGTGCCTGCAGTTTATATGGTAAGCGGCCAAATGAGCAGTTCTTC.

The table lists this clonotype with many counts. The CDR3 region is CASTPTAGGRYNEQFF. The CDR3 DNA reads TGTGCCAGCACCCCAACGGCGGGTGGAAGGTACAATGAGCAGTTCTTC. The genes are TRBV2 and TRBJ2-1; a weak D match, TRBD2 (5 bases). The CDR3 has 16 amino acids. Germline V lookup: CDR1 SNHLY, CDR2 FYNNEI. V lost 7 bases and J 4 bases, leaving 20 bases between the germline ends. The whole variable domain, filled in from reference TRBV2 and TRBJ2-1, reads EPEVTQTPSHQVTQMGQEVILRCVPISNHLYFYWYRQILGQKVEFLVSFYNNEISEKSEIFDDQFSVERPDGSNFTLKIRSTKLEDSAMYFCASTPTAGGRYNEQFFGPGTRLTVL.

This clonotype has just a few counts. The V call is TRBV19, the J call TRBJ2-3, with D tentatively TRBD2 (5 bases). The germline V gene encodes CDR1 LNHDA and CDR2 SQIVND (reference sequence). The germline V and J ends were trimmed by 0 bases and 8 bases, with 9 bases remaining between them. There are 13 residues in the CDR3. CDR3: CASSIERGVTQYF. CDR3 in DNA: TGTGCCAGTAGTATAGAACGGGGAGTTACGCAGTATTTT.

This clonotype was detected ten times or more. The V call is TRBV3-1, the J call TRBJ2-5, with D perhaps TRBD1 or TRBD2 (5 bases each). V lost 0 bases, J lost 2 bases, and 13 bases lay in between. There are 16 residues in the CDR3. Germline assignment: CDR1 LGHDT and CDR2 YNNKEL (reference sequence). The DNA for the CDR3 is TGTGCCAGCAGCCAAGATGGAGGACAAGATCAAGAGACCCAGTACTTC. It specifies CASSQDGGQDQETQYF.

The rearrangement links TRBV12-3 or TRBV12-4 to TRBJ1-5, with 12 bases matching TRBD1. This CDR3 is 20 amino acids long. V trimming: 1 base; J trimming: 3 bases; junction bases outside the gene matches: 13. The chain's CDR3 is CASSLDPGTGGRVFNQPQHF. CDR3 coding DNA: TGTGCCAGCAGTTTAGACCCCGGGACAGGGGGCAGGGTTTTCAATCAGCCCCAGCATTTT.

A few counts support this clonotype. The chain uses TRBV28 and TRBJ1-6; possibly TRBD1 for D (6 bases). The CDR3 runs 15 residues. Germline lookup yields CDR1 MDHEN and CDR2 SYDVKM. Trimming removed 7 bases at V and 8 bases at J, with 18 bases between. The CDR3 DNA follows: TGTGCCAGCACCTTCAACGGGAGGGGGTATTCACCCCTCCACTTT. This sequence encodes CASTFNGRGYSPLHF.

This clonotype came up many times. The genes are TRBV7-8 and TRBJ1-5; D not resolved. The CDR3 extends over 15 amino acids. Looked up from germline, CDR1 is SGHVS and CDR2 is FQNEAQ. V lost 2 bases and J lost 4, with 12 bases in between. CDR3: CASSLFEGWNQPQHF. The CDR3 DNA is TGTGCCAGCAGCTTATTTGAAGGCTGGAATCAGCCCCAGCATTTT.

There are a few counts of this clonotype. The chain joins TRBV11-2 to TRBJ2-1; TRBD2 agrees at 12 bases. Germline CDR1 is SGHAT and CDR2 is FQNNGV. The CDR3 consists of 16 residues. Losses at the gene ends were 3 bases for V and 3 bases for J; bases not matched to a gene: 3. The CDR3 spells CASSLTSGGLYNEQFF. CDR3 nucleotide sequence: TGTGCCAGCAGCTTGACTAGCGGGGGACTCTACAATGAGCAGTTCTTC.